What follows describes a single T cell receptor (beta chain). The V end was cut by 0 bases, the J end by 2 bases, with 12 bases between. Germline CDR1 and CDR2: SNHLY and FYNNEI. This CDR3 has 16 residues. The data are from a study of TIL therapy for anti-PD-1-resistant metastatic lung cancer. The immunoSEQ assay was v3. The data were produced by immunoSEQ multiplex PCR, yet TCRdb's version contains in-frame clones alone and is incomplete. Of around 50,000 clones listed, over 70% were seen once; the top ten hold around 1.9%. Time point defined: pre-treatment sample, taken before nivolumab and TIL therapy.

V usage is TRBV2 and J usage is TRBJ2-3; D is uncertain. The starting material was blood, obtained at baseline. This TCR came from a person aged 25-80 years with non-small cell lung cancer. This CDR3 reads CASSEAGLVVTDTQYF. Written as DNA, the CDR3 is TGTGCCAGCAGTGAAGCCGGGCTAGTGGTCACAGATACGCAGTATTTT.